The 30 T cell receptor beta chains in this list originate from one sample, sequenced in a study of blood T cell repertoires in COVID-19. Using immunoSEQ multiplex PCR, the repertoire was profiled, and TCRdb retains in-frame clones only, with some absent. The table records 95,000 or so clones, approximately 89% of them present only once. Sequencing was performed on peripheral blood. Receptors originate from a human donor in a cohort sampled during active COVID-19.

The chain is built from TRBV4-1 and TRBJ1-1; the D gene is possibly TRBD1 (6 bases). Germline assignment: CDR1 MGHRA and CDR2 YSYEKL. Trimming cost V 0 bases and J 4 bases, with 12 bases left between them. The CDR3 is made up of 15 amino acids. CDR3 protein: CASSQDRVRGTEAFF. In DNA form, the CDR3 reads TGCGCCAGCAGCCAAGACAGAGTCAGGGGCACTGAAGCTTTCTTT.

The chain combines TRBV29-1 with TRBJ1-6; D is possibly TRBD1 (5 bases). CDR3 length: 16 amino acids. Germline loops: CDR1 SQVTM, CDR2 ANQGSEA. CDR3 sequence reads: CGPRGETSSYNSPLHF. CDR3 sequence (DNA): TGCGGCCCACGGGGGGAGACGAGCTCCTATAATTCACCCCTCCACTTT.

The rearrangement joins TRBV28 to TRBJ2-6, with D unclear. The V and J ends lost 10 bases and 0 bases respectively, with 10 bases between them. The CDR3 runs to 14 residues. Germline assignment: CDR1 MDHEN and CDR2 SYDVKM. The CDR3 DNA reads as TGTGCCACCCTCCTCGGCTCTGGGGCCAACGTCCTGACTTTC. This translates into CATLLGSGANVLTF.

The rearrangement links TRBV7-9 to TRBJ1-6, with D possibly TRBD1 on 6 matching bases. Germline V gene sequence: CDR1 SEHNR, CDR2 FQNEAQ (reference sequence). V was trimmed by 4 bases and J by 7 bases, leaving 11 bases between them. The CDR3 runs 14 residues. CDR3 sequence reads: CASSSRQANSPLHF. The DNA for the CDR3 is TGTGCCAGCAGCTCCAGACAGGCCAATTCACCCCTCCACTTT.

This clone was picked up many times. The chain uses TRBV2 and TRBJ2-7; D ambiguous. Trimming took off 4 bases at V and 6 bases at J, with 16 bases between the two ends. The CDR3 is 14 amino acids. Germline V lookup: CDR1 SNHLY, CDR2 FYNNEI. In DNA, the CDR3 is TGTGCCAGCAGTGCCCCCCACCACCAGGTCGAGCAGTACTTC. The encoded protein is CASSAPHHQVEQYF.

This chain connects TRBV5-1 to TRBJ2-2, with 10 bases identical to TRBD2. Germline values: CDR1 SGHRS, CDR2 YFSETQ. The CDR3 consists of 16 residues. V shed 0 bases, J shed 6 bases, and the junction held 5 bases outside the gene matches. The chain's CDR3 is CASSLESGGAAGELFF. The CDR3 nucleotides read TGCGCCAGCAGCTTGGAAAGCGGGGGGGCGGCCGGGGAGCTGTTTTTT.

This clone occurred a few times. The chain is built from TRBV2 and TRBJ1-5; 7 bases align to TRBD1. CDR3 length: 15 residues. V dropped 4 bases and J dropped 0; count of bases not matched to a gene: 3. Germline V gives CDR1 SNHLY, CDR2 FYNNEI. The CDR3 sequence is CASSGDSLSNQPQHF. DNA for the CDR3: TGTGCCAGCAGTGGGGACAGCCTTAGCAATCAGCCCCAGCATTTT.

The V call is TRBV19, the J call TRBJ2-1; 12 bases are a match to TRBD2. The germline V gene encodes CDR1 LNHDA and CDR2 SQIVND (reference sequence). The CDR3 contains 17 residues. The V segment lost 2 bases and the J segment 1 base; nucleotides outside the gene matches: 3. The CDR3 region has the DNA TGTGCCAGTAGTATATCTACTAGCGGGGGGTCCTACAATGAGCAGTTCTTC. It yields the protein CASSISTSGGSYNEQFF.

CDR3 sequence: CASSSLGGYNEQFF. DNA for the CDR3: TGTGCCAGCAGCTCCCTGGGGGGCTACAATGAGCAGTTCTTC. V and J are TRBV7-8 and TRBJ2-1; possibly TRBD2 for D (6 bases). CDR1 and CDR2 from the germline V gene are SGHVS and FQNEAQ. Trimming removed 4 bases at V and 3 bases at J, with 10 bases between. This CDR3 spans 14 amino acids.

This sequence joins TRBV4-3 and TRBJ2-7, with D possibly being TRBD1 (5 bases). This CDR3 contains 15 residues. The V gene's germline CDR1 is LGHNA and CDR2 YSLEER. V gave up 3 bases and J gave up 2 bases, with 14 bases separating them. In DNA form, the CDR3 reads TGCGCCAGCAGCCACGGGTGGTCAGGGCCCTACGAGCAGTACTTC. Its protein product is CASSHGWSGPYEQYF.

This chain links TRBV9 with TRBJ1-1; weak D call: TRBD1 (5 bases). Germline CDR1 is SGDLS and CDR2 is YYNGEE. Trimming took 2 bases from V and 0 from J, leaving 8 bases between them. The CDR3 runs 14 residues. CDR3 nucleotides: TGTGCCAGCAGCGTCAGGGATATGAACACTGAAGCTTTCTTT. Encoded protein: CASSVRDMNTEAFF.

This sequence joins TRBV29-1 and TRBJ2-1; D remains unclear. Germline CDR1 is SQVTM and CDR2 is ANQGSEA. V dropped 3 bases and J dropped 3 bases, with 12 bases sitting between them. The CDR3 spans 14 residues. The CDR3 region is CSVDLQNLYNEQFF. CDR3 in DNA: TGCAGCGTTGATTTACAGAATCTCTACAATGAGCAGTTCTTC.

This clone has just one count. V gene TRBV9 combines with J gene TRBJ2-3; a possible D gene is TRBD1 (5 bases). V was shortened by 0 bases and J by 1 base, with 9 bases between the two germline ends. Germline-derived CDR1 and CDR2 are SGDLS and YYNGEE. The CDR3 extends over 15 amino acids. Here the CDR3 DNA reads TGTGCCAGCAGCGTAGAACAACAGGGCACAGATACGCAGTATTTT. Encoded protein: CASSVEQQGTDTQYF. The full variable domain, rest sourced from reference TRBV9 and TRBJ2-3, is DSGVTQTPKHLITATGQRVTLRCSPRSGDLSVYWYQQSLDQGLQFLIQYYNGEERAKGNILERFSAQQFPDLHSELNLSSLELGDSALYFCASSVEQQGTDTQYFGPGTRLTVL.

This chain links TRBV3-1 (or the pseudogene TRBV3-2) with TRBJ2-7; possible D gene TRBD2, 6 bases. V was trimmed by 1 base and J by 6 bases, leaving 16 bases between them. Germline V gives CDR1 LGHDT, CDR2 YNNKEL (reference sequence). This CDR3 region has 15 residues. The CDR3 region is CASSQGGAGSREQYF. Here the CDR3 DNA reads TGTGCCAGCAGCCAAGGAGGTGCGGGGTCCCGCGAGCAGTACTTC.

The chain carries TRBV25-1 and TRBJ1-1, with no clear D. Trimming shortened V by 1 base and J by 6 bases, and 15 bases separated the two germline ends. The CDR3 spans 15 residues. Germline assignment: CDR1 MGHDK and CDR2 SYGVNS. The CDR3 bases are TGTGCCAGCAGTGAATTGTACACGGGAATTGCTGAAGCTTTCTTT. The encoded protein is CASSELYTGIAEAFF.

V usage is TRBV10-3 and J usage is TRBJ2-1; D is perhaps TRBD2 (5 bases). There are 13 residues in the CDR3. Germline assignment: CDR1 ENHRY and CDR2 SYGVKD. Trimming shortened V by 6 bases and J by 1 base, and 7 bases separated the two germline ends. CDR3 amino acids: CAISGVSYNEQFF. In DNA form, the CDR3 reads TGTGCCATCAGCGGGGTTTCCTACAATGAGCAGTTCTTC.

DNA for the CDR3: TGTGCCAGCAGTCCACAGGGGACGTACGAGCAGTACTTC. Encoded protein: CASSPQGTYEQYF. The rearrangement uses TRBV27 and TRBJ2-7; 7 bases match TRBD1. Germline CDR1 is MNHEY and CDR2 is SMNVEV (reference sequence). J was trimmed by 4 bases and V by 5 bases; bases with no gene match: 5. This CDR3 contains 13 residues.

This CDR3 reads CASSAEAGGYSPLHF. CDR3 bases: TGTGCCAGCAGTGCTGAAGCAGGGGGCTATTCACCCCTCCACTTT. The chain couples TRBV9 to TRBJ1-6; 8 nucleotides align to TRBD1. The germline V gene has CDR1 SGDLS and CDR2 YYNGEE. This CDR3 has 15 residues. V was clipped by 5 bases and J by 8 bases; unmatched bases: 9.

The V and J genes are TRBV28 and TRBJ1-2; TRBD1 matches 7 bases. J was trimmed by 4 bases and V by 2 bases; bases with no gene match: 4. CDR1 and CDR2 from the germline V gene are MDHEN and SYDVKM. The CDR3 covers 14 residues. The CDR3 sequence is CASSLDRVGYGYTF. The CDR3 DNA follows: TGTGCCAGCAGTTTAGACAGGGTGGGCTATGGCTACACCTTC.

The rearrangement uses TRBV30 and TRBJ1-5; possible D gene TRBD1, 6 bases. Trimming removed 6 bases from V and 9 bases from J, with 18 bases in between. This CDR3 spans 13 amino acids. Germline values: CDR1 GTSNPN, CDR2 SVGIG (reference sequence). The CDR3 reads CACSTGEGLPQHF. Written as DNA, the CDR3 is TGTGCCTGCTCGACAGGCGAGGGCTTGCCCCAGCATTTT.

The chain recombines TRBV6-5 with TRBJ2-4; 7 bases align to TRBD1. This CDR3 comprises 15 residues. In germline, CDR1 is MNHEY, CDR2 SVGAGI. V trimming: 6 bases; J trimming: 1 base; junction bases outside the gene matches: 6. The CDR3 region has the DNA TGTGCCAGCAGCCACGACAGGGTGGCCAAAAACATTCAGTACTTC. Translated, it gives CASSHDRVAKNIQYF.

This sequence joins TRBV27 and TRBJ2-7, with D possibly being TRBD2 (6 bases). The CDR3 totals 16 residues. V lost 5 bases to trimming and J lost 0 bases, with 17 bases between them. CDR1 is MNHEY and CDR2 is SMNVEV in the germline V gene (reference sequence). CDR3 sequence reads: CASSTIPGGGSYEQYF. CDR3 DNA: TGTGCCAGCAGTACCATCCCCGGGGGAGGCTCCTACGAGCAGTACTTC.

The V gene is TRBV7-6, the J gene TRBJ1-2, with 8 bases lining up with TRBD1. Germline values: CDR1 SGHVS, CDR2 FNYEAQ. The CDR3 covers 15 residues. V was pared by 1 base and J by 4 bases, with 5 bases of the junction left unmatched. The CDR3 DNA sequence: TGTGCCAGCAGCTTAGAATCACAGGGGGGCTATGGCTACACCTTC. It codes for CASSLESQGGYGYTF. The complete variable domain, with remaining parts taken from reference TRBV7-6 and TRBJ1-2, reads GAGVSQSPRYKVTKRGQDVALRCDPISGHVSLYWYRQALGQGPEFLTYFNYEAQQDKSGLPNDRFSAERPEGSISTLTIQRTEQRDSAMYRCASSLESQGGYGYTFGSGTRLTVV.

The chain carries TRBV7-9 and TRBJ2-2, with 11 bases fitting TRBD1. V trimming: 4 bases; J trimming: 7 bases; junction bases outside the gene matches: 2. This CDR3 region has 14 residues. CDR1 and CDR2 from the germline V gene are SEHNR and FQNEAQ (reference sequence). The CDR3 DNA sequence: TGTGCCAGCAGCTGGGACAGGGGGGTCGGGGAGCTGTTTTTT. It encodes CASSWDRGVGELFF.

The chain joins TRBV6-5 to TRBJ1-2, with no clear D. In germline, CDR1 is MNHEY, CDR2 SVGAGI. V lost 8 bases, J lost 8 bases, and 21 bases lay in between. The CDR3 runs 14 residues. Written as DNA, the CDR3 is TGTGCCAGCGGACTGGATCTAGGAGACTTGGGCTACACCTTC. Translated: CASGLDLGDLGYTF.

The chain couples TRBV3-1 (or the pseudogene TRBV3-2) to TRBJ2-2; D not certain. CDR1 is LGHDT and CDR2 is YNNKEL in the germline V gene (reference sequence). V lost 5 bases, J lost 6 bases, and 7 bases lay in between. This CDR3 contains 12 residues. The CDR3 nucleotides read TGTGCCAGCAGCTATAGCCCCGGGGAGCTGTTTTTT. It translates to CASSYSPGELFF.

The chain uses TRBV4-1 and TRBJ1-2; a possible D gene is TRBD1 (5 bases). Looked up from germline, CDR1 is MGHRA and CDR2 is YSYEKL. The ends were cut back, 2 bases at V and 2 bases at J, with 15 bases in the middle. The CDR3 consists of 16 residues. The CDR3 DNA follows: TGCGCCAGCAGCCAAACGGGGAGGGGCGGAAACTATGGCTACACCTTC. Encoded protein: CASSQTGRGGNYGYTF.

The chain joins TRBV5-6 to TRBJ1-5; tentative D call: TRBD1 (5 bases). V shed 3 bases and J shed 1 base, with 8 bases lying between them. This CDR3 spans 14 amino acids. Germline loops: CDR1 SGHDT, CDR2 YYEEEE. This CDR3 reads CASSWRGSNQPQHF. For the CDR3, the DNA is TGTGCCAGCAGCTGGAGGGGCAGCAATCAGCCCCAGCATTTT. The full variable domain, in which reference TRBV5-6 and TRBJ1-5 provide the parts outside the CDR3, is DAGVTQSPTHLIKTRGQQVTLRCSPKSGHDTVSWYQQALGQGPQFIFQYYEEEERQRGNFPDRFSGHQFPNYSSELNVNALLLGDSALYLCASSWRGSNQPQHFGDGTRLSIL.

The V and J genes are TRBV30 and TRBJ1-2, with 12 bases aligning to TRBD1. This CDR3 has 16 amino acids. CDR1 is GTSNPN and CDR2 is SVGIG in the germline V gene (reference sequence). Trimming removed 4 bases from V and 7 bases from J; junction bases left unmatched: 13. The chain's CDR3 is CAWKEPGDRGRSGYTF. The CDR3 nucleotides read TGTGCCTGGAAGGAACCTGGGGACAGGGGGCGGAGTGGCTACACCTTC.

The CDR3 region has the DNA TGTGCCAGTAGTGTCGACAGGGGGCGATGGTCAAGCCAGCCCCAGCATTTT. This translates into CASSVDRGRWSSQPQHF. The chain uses TRBV19 and TRBJ1-5; 10 bases are shared with TRBD1. The CDR3 has 17 residues. Per germline, CDR1 LNHDA and CDR2 SQIVND (reference sequence). With V trimmed by 5 bases and J by 7 bases, 14 bases remained unmatched.